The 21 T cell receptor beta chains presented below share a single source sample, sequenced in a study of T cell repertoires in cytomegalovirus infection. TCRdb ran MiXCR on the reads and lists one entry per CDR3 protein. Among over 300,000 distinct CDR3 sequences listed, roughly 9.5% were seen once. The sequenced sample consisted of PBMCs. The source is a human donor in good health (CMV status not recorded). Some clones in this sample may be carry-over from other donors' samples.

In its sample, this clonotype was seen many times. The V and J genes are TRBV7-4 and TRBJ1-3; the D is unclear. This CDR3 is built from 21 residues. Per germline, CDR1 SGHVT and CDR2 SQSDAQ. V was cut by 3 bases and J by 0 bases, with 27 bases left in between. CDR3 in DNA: TGTGCCAGCAGCTTCAGGCATTTCGGGATTTTCTTTCCTCGCTCTGGAAACACCATATATTTT. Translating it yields CASSFRHFGIFFPRSGNTIYF.

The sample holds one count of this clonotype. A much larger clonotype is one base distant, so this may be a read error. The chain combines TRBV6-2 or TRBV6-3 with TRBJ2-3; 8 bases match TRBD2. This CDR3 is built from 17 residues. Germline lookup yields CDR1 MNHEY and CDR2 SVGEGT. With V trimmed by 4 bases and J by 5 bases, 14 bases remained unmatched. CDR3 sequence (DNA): TGTGCCAGCAGTTGGAATAGCGGGGCGACCTCCCGAGATACGCAGTATTTT. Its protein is CASSWNSGATSRDTQYF.

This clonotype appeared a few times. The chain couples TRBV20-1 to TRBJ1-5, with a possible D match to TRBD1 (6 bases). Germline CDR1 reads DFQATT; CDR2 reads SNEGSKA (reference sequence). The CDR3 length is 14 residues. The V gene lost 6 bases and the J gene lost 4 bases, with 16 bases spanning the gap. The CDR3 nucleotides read TGCAGTGCCTGGAGGGGGGGAAGTAATCAGCCCCAGCATTTT. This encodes CSAWRGGSNQPQHF.

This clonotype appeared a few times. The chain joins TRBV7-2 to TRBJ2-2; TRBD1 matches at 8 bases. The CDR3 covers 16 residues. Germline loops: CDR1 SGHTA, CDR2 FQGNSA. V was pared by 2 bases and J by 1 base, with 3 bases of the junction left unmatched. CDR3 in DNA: TGTGCCAGCAGCTTATGGGACAGGAGGAACACCGGGGAGCTGTTTTTT. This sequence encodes CASSLWDRRNTGELFF.

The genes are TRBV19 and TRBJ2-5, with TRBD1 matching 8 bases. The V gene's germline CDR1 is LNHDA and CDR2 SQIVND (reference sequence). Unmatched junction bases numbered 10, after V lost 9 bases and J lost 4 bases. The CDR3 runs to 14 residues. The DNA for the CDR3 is TGTGCCAGCCGGGACAGGCCCCCTCGAGAGACCCAGTACTTC. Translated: CASRDRPPRETQYF.

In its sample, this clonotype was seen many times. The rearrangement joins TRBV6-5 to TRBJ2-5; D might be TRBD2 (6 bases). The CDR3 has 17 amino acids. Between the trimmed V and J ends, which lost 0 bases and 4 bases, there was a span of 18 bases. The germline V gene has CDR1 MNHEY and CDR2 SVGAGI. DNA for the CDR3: TGTGCCAGCAGTTACTCAGGAAGAATGCAGGGAGGAGAGACCCAGTACTTC. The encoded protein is CASSYSGRMQGGETQYF.

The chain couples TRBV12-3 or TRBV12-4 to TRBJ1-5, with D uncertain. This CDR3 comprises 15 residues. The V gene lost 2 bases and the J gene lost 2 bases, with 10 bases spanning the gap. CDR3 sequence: CASSLTAQGNQPQHF. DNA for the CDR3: TGTGCCAGCAGTTTAACAGCCCAGGGCAATCAGCCCCAGCATTTT.

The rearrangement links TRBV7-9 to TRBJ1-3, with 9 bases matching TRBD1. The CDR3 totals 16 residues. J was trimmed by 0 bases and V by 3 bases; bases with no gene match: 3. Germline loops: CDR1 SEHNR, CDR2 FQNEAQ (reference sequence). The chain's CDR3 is CASSFRGQGSGNTIYF. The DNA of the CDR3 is TGTGCCAGCAGCTTCAGGGGACAGGGCTCTGGAAACACCATATATTTT.

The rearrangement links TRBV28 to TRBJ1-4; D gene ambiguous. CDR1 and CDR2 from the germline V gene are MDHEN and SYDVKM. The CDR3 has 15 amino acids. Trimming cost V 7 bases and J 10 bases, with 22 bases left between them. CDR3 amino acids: CASNPFTGRVGKLFF. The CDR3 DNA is TGTGCCAGCAACCCCTTTACGGGAAGGGTTGGAAAACTGTTTTTT.

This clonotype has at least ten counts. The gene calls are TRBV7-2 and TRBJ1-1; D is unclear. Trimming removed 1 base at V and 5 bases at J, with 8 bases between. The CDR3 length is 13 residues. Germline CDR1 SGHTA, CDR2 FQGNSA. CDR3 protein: CASSLEPETEAFF. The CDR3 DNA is TGTGCCAGCAGCTTAGAACCGGAGACTGAAGCTTTCTTT. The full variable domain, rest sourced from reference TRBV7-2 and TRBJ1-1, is GAGVSQSPSNKVTEKGKDVELRCDPISGHTALYWYRQSLGQGLEFLIYFQGNSAPDKSGLPSDRFSAERTGGSVSTLTIQRTQQEDSAVYLCASSLEPETEAFFGQGTRLTVV.

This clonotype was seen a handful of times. CDR3: CASSPDNMNTEAFF. The CDR3 nucleotides read TGTGCCAGCTCACCCGACAACATGAACACTGAAGCTTTCTTT. The V call is TRBV18, the J call TRBJ1-1; D is unclear. Trimming left V 3 bases short and J 0 bases short, with 8 bases between. There are 14 residues in the CDR3. Germline-derived CDR1 and CDR2 are KGHSH and LQKENI. Full variable domain (outside the CDR3, taken from reference TRBV18 and TRBJ1-1): NAGVMQNPRHLVRRRGQEARLRCSPMKGHSHVYWYRQLPEEGLKFMVYLQKENIIDESGMPKERFSAEFPKEGPSILRIQQVVRGDSAAYFCASSPDNMNTEAFFGQGTRLTVV.

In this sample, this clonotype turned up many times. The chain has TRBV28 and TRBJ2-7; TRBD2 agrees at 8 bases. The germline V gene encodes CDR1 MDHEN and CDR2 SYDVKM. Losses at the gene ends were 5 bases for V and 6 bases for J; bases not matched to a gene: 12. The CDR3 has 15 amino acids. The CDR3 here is CASSTRRREGREQYF. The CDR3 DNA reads TGTGCCAGCAGTACGCGTAGACGGGAGGGACGCGAGCAGTACTTC.

DNA for the CDR3: TGTGCCAGCAGCTTGGACGGGATTAACACTGAAGCTTTCTTT. Encoded protein: CASSLDGINTEAFF. The J gene is TRBJ1-1, the V gene TRBV5-4; D is ambiguous. This CDR3 comprises 14 residues. CDR1 is SGHNT, CDR2 YYREEE, per germline (reference sequence). The V end was cut by 0 bases, the J end by 2 bases, with 8 bases between.

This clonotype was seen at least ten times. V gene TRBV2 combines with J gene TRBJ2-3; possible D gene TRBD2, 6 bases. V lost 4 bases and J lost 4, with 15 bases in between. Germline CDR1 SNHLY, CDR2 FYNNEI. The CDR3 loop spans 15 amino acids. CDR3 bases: TGTGCCAGCAGTGGTCAGGGACTCGGGGCAGATACGCAGTATTTT. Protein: CASSGQGLGADTQYF.

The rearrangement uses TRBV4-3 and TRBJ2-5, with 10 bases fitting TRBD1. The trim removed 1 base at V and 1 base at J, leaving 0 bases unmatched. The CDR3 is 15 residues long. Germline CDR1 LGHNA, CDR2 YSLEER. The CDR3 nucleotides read TGCGCCAGCAGCCAAGGGACAGGGGGCCAAGAGACCCAGTACTTC. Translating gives CASSQGTGGQETQYF.

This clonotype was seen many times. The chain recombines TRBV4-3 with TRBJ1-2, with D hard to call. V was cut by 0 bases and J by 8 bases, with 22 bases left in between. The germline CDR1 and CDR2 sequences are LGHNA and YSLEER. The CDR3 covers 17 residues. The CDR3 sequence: CASSQDWGLDGRLGYTF. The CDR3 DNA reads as TGCGCCAGCAGCCAAGATTGGGGTTTGGACGGCCGACTGGGCTACACCTTC.

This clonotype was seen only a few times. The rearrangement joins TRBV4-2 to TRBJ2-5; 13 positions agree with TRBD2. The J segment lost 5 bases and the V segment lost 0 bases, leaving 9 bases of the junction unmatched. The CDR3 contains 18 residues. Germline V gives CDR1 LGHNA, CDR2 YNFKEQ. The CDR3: CASSQDPLTSGGAETQYF. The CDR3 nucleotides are TGTGCCAGCAGCCAAGATCCATTAACTAGCGGGGGGGCGGAGACCCAGTACTTC.

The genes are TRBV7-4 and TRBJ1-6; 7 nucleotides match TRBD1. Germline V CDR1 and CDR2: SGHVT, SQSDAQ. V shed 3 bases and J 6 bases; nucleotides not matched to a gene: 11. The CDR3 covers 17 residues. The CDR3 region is CASSFLHRGGINSPLHF. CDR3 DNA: TGTGCCAGCAGCTTCTTGCACAGGGGAGGTATTAATTCACCCCTCCACTTT.

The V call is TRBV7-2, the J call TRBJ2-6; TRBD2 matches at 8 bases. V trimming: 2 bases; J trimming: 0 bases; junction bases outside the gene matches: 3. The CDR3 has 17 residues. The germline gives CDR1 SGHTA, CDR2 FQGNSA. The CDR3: CASSLSSGNSGANVLTF. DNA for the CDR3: TGTGCCAGCAGCTTAAGTAGCGGGAACTCTGGGGCCAACGTCCTGACTTTC.

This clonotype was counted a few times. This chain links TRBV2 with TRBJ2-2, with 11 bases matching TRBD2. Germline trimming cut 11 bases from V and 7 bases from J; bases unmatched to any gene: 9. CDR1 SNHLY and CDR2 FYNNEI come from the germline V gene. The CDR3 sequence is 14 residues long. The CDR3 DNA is TGTGCCTCAAGTAGCGGGAGGGTCGACGGGGAGCTGTTTTTT. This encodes CASSSGRVDGELFF. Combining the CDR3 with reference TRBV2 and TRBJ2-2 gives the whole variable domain EPEVTQTPSHQVTQMGQEVILRCVPISNHLYFYWYRQILGQKVEFLVSFYNNEISEKSEIFDDQFSVERPDGSNFTLKIRSTKLEDSAMYFCASSSGRVDGELFFGEGSRLTVL.

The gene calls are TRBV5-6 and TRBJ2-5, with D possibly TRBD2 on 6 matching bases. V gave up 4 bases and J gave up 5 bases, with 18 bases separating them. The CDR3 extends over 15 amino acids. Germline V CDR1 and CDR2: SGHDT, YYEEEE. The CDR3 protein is CASSPRRVGSETQYF. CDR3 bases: TGTGCCAGCAGCCCCCGGAGGGTTGGTTCGGAGACCCAGTACTTC. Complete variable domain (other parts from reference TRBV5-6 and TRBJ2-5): DAGVTQSPTHLIKTRGQQVTLRCSPKSGHDTVSWYQQALGQGPQFIFQYYEEEERQRGNFPDRFSGHQFPNYSSELNVNALLLGDSALYLCASSPRRVGSETQYFGPGTRLLVL.